Below are 3 T cell receptor beta chains sequenced from a single sample in a study of T cells after yellow fever vaccination. TCRdb processed the 5' RACE reads anew with MiXCR; each CDR3 protein has one entry. The sample carries about 580,000 distinct CDR3 sequences, roughly 17% recorded once. Sequencing was performed on PBMCs, taken around 5 days after the first yellow fever vaccination. The receptors were sampled from a man aged 18 to 30 who received the YFV17D yellow fever vaccine.

This clonotype appeared a few times. The V call is TRBV10-3, the J call TRBJ2-7, with 10 bases aligning to TRBD1. The CDR3 is 17 amino acids. V trimming: 6 bases; J trimming: 2 bases; junction bases outside the gene matches: 13. The germline V gene encodes CDR1 ENHRY and CDR2 SYGVKD. In nucleotides, the CDR3 is TGTGCCATCAGGGCCTCAGACGGACAGGGGGGCCCCTACGAGCAGTACTTC. As protein: CAIRASDGQGGPYEQYF.

V is TRBV15 and J is TRBJ1-6; 7 nucleotides align to TRBD1. CDR1 is LNHNV and CDR2 is YYDKDF in the germline V gene (reference sequence). The V gene end was trimmed by 6 bases and the J gene end by 12 bases; junction bases not matched to a gene: 11. The CDR3 spans 14 residues. CDR3 loop: CATRLDRPSGPLHF. Written as DNA, the CDR3 is TGTGCCACCAGATTGGACAGGCCCTCGGGACCCCTCCACTTT.

This sequence joins TRBV11-2 and TRBJ2-7; TRBD1 agrees at 8 bases. Germline V CDR1 and CDR2: SGHAT, FQNNGV. The CDR3 has 13 amino acids. After removal of 8 bases from V and 6 bases from J, the junction contained 9 bases not matched to a gene. CDR3 bases: TGTGCCAGCGTACAGGACAGGGCGGGCGAGCAGTACTTC. This gives the protein CASVQDRAGEQYF.